The clone carrying this T cell receptor (beta chain) was counted between two and nine times. The sample comes from a study of T-cell reconstitution after alpha-beta-depleted transplantation in children. Unique molecular identifiers were incorporated into the prepared TCRbeta library. TCRdb recomputed calls from the PCR reads with MiXCR, one row per CDR3 protein. The sample lists around 500,000 distinct CDR3 sequences; under 30% were seen once. CDR1 and CDR2 from the germline V gene are MNHEY and SVGEGT. The CDR3 totals 17 residues. The V end was cut by 5 bases, the J end by 1 base, with 20 bases between.

The receptor's source is a boy under two years old who had a stem cell transplant for acute myeloid leukemia, so the T cells may come from the graft donor. J is TRBJ1-1 and V is TRBV6-2 or TRBV6-3; D possibly corresponds to TRBD1 (6 bases). Sequencing used PBMCs, mostly from graft donor cells, obtained 360 days after TCRalphabeta/CD19-depleted stem cell transplant. This CDR3 reads CASSPQGGRVGNTEAFF. DNA of the CDR3: TGTGCCAGCAGTCCCCAAGGGGGGCGGGTGGGGAACACTGAAGCTTTCTTT.